A single sample is the source of the 30 T cell receptor beta chains below, sequenced in a study of cytomegalovirus exposure and HLA in healthy donors (dated by TCRdb to 2016 to 2017). Library construction relied on the immunoSEQ multiplex PCR assay. For the multiplex PCR, a mixture combining 60 forward primers for TCR Vbeta segments and 13 reverse primers for TCR Jbeta segments was used. TCRdb retrieved this table from immuneACCESS and kept in-frame rearrangements only. Not all clones are present; in checked studies, unresolved V genes account for under half, and no reason is known for the remainder. The sample yields around 97,000 clones; around 82% were counted once. Approximately 10% of the sample comes from the top ten. Sample: PBMCs. The receptors derive from a woman between 18 and 29 years old in good health and CMV-seropositive.

This chain uses TRBV7-6 with TRBJ2-5; a weak D match, TRBD1 (5 bases). There are 18 residues in the CDR3. V was shortened by 0 bases and J by 2 bases, with 19 bases between the two germline ends. Germline V gives CDR1 SGHVS, CDR2 FNYEAQ. The CDR3 protein is CASSLARRDSTLQETQYF. CDR3 nucleotides: TGTGCCAGCAGCTTAGCGCGTCGAGACAGTACCTTACAAGAGACCCAGTACTTC.

This clone was observed a handful of times. V gene TRBV6-1 combines with J gene TRBJ1-5, with unresolved D. V was clipped by 2 bases and J by 6 bases, with 8 bases between them. This CDR3 has 13 residues. Germline assignment: CDR1 MNHNS and CDR2 SASEGT. Written as DNA, the CDR3 is TGTGCCAGCAGTGAAATCGGCGGTCAGCCCCAGCATTTT. Its translation: CASSEIGGQPQHF.

V is TRBV5-6 and J is TRBJ2-7; 8 nucleotides align to TRBD1. The CDR3 is 15 residues long. Germline CDR1 is SGHDT and CDR2 is YYEEEE. V trimming: 1 base; J trimming: 1 base; junction bases outside the gene matches: 4. DNA of the CDR3: TGTGCCAGCAGCTTGTTAGGGACAGGTTCCTACGAGCAGTACTTC. It translates to CASSLLGTGSYEQYF.

This clone was seen once. The J gene is TRBJ2-4, the V gene TRBV6-5, with D tentatively TRBD2 (5 bases). Trimming shortened V by 2 bases and J by 9 bases, and 11 bases separated the two germline ends. CDR1 MNHEY and CDR2 SVGAGI come from the germline V gene. The CDR3 covers 13 residues. The CDR3, as DNA: TGTGCCAGCAGTTACCCTGAAGGAGGCATTCAGTACTTC. It translates to CASSYPEGGIQYF.

This chain uses TRBV15 with TRBJ2-1; D remains ambiguous. The CDR3 extends over 19 amino acids. Germline CDR1 reads LNHNV; CDR2 reads YYDKDF (reference sequence). V was shortened by 4 bases and J by 0 bases, with 22 bases between the two germline ends. CDR3 nucleotides: TGTGCCACCAGCAACAATGCGCGTCCCCGGTGGAGCTCCTACAATGAGCAGTTCTTC. Residues: CATSNNARPRWSSYNEQFF.

V and J are TRBV2 and TRBJ2-5; TRBD2 aligns across 15 bases. V trimming: 6 bases; J trimming: 5 bases; junction bases outside the gene matches: 10. This CDR3 is 17 amino acids long. Germline V gives CDR1 SNHLY, CDR2 FYNNEI. CDR3 DNA sequence: TGTGCCAGCAGAACCGGGACTAGCGGGAGGTCCGAGGAGACCCAGTACTTC. Its translation is CASRTGTSGRSEETQYF.

The V and J genes are TRBV5-1 and TRBJ1-1, with D possibly being TRBD1 (5 bases). The CDR3 consists of 14 residues. Germline V gene data show CDR1 as SGHRS and CDR2 as YFSETQ. Trimming took 3 bases from V and 2 from J, leaving 11 bases between them. The CDR3 coding sequence is TGCGCCAGCAGCTACCAGGGATTCAACACTGAAGCTTTCTTT. Encoded protein: CASSYQGFNTEAFF.

This chain connects TRBV11-2 to TRBJ2-3, with 16 positions matching TRBD2. Germline CDR1 SGHAT, CDR2 FQNNGV. V was pared by 1 base and J by 2 bases, with 6 bases of the junction left unmatched. The CDR3 consists of 19 residues. This chain's CDR3 is CASSLGLGLAGGITDTQYF. CDR3 sequence (DNA): TGTGCCAGCAGCTTAGGTCTGGGACTAGCGGGGGGGATCACAGATACGCAGTATTTT.

A single count supports this clone. The J gene is TRBJ2-1, the V gene TRBV5-1; TRBD2 is a possible D gene (6 bases). CDR1 is SGHRS, CDR2 YFSETQ, per germline. This CDR3 region has 16 residues. V was cut by 4 bases and J by 4 bases, with 18 bases left in between. In DNA, the CDR3 is TGCGCCAGCAGCCGGGGGTTGGTGACGGTTTACAATGAGCAGTTCTTC. Its translation: CASSRGLVTVYNEQFF.

The J gene is TRBJ1-5, the V gene TRBV6-5; D is possibly TRBD1 (5 bases). This CDR3 region has 12 residues. The germline V gene has CDR1 MNHEY and CDR2 SVGAGI. V gave up 6 bases and J gave up 3 bases, with 6 bases separating them. CDR3 sequence (DNA): TGTGCCAGCAGGGACACCAATCAGCCCCAGCATTTT. It is translated as CASRDTNQPQHF.

J is TRBJ1-1 and V is TRBV15; the D is unclear. Per germline, CDR1 LNHNV and CDR2 YYDKDF (reference sequence). CDR3 length: 16 residues. V was pared by 2 bases and J by 3 bases, with 16 bases between. The CDR3 loop reads CATSRSGSWRDTEAFF. DNA for the CDR3: TGTGCCACCAGCAGATCCGGCTCGTGGAGGGACACTGAAGCTTTCTTT.

This sequence joins TRBV4-1 and TRBJ2-1, with D perhaps TRBD2 (5 bases). Trimming took 6 bases from V and 1 from J, leaving 16 bases between them. The CDR3 is 16 amino acids. CDR1 is MGHRA, CDR2 YSYEKL, per germline. As DNA, the CDR3 is TGCGCCAGCAGAGCCATAGGAGGTAGGTCCTACAATGAGCAGTTCTTC. Encoded protein: CASRAIGGRSYNEQFF.

This clone appeared a few times. V usage is TRBV4-3 and J usage is TRBJ2-1; TRBD2 agrees at 8 bases. Germline assignment: CDR1 LGHNA and CDR2 YSLEER. The ends lost 0 bases at V and 0 bases at J; junction bases unmatched: 13. The CDR3 consists of 20 residues. CDR3 nucleotides: TGCGCCAGCAGCCAAGATTGGGATAGCGGGACACCAAACTCCTACAATGAGCAGTTCTTC. This gives the protein CASSQDWDSGTPNSYNEQFF.

V and J are TRBV10-2 and TRBJ2-7; 7 bases line up with TRBD2. The J segment lost 1 base and the V segment lost 0 bases, leaving 6 bases of the junction unmatched. CDR1 is WSHSY and CDR2 is SAAADI in the germline V gene. CDR3 length: 16 residues. The CDR3 here is CASSESSGGLSYEQYF. Here the CDR3 DNA reads TGCGCCAGCAGTGAGTCGTCGGGGGGACTATCCTACGAGCAGTACTTC.

The chain combines TRBV6-4 with TRBJ2-3; 11 positions agree with TRBD2. The length of the CDR3 is 15 residues. Per the germline V gene, CDR1 is MRHNA and CDR2 is SNTAGT. The junction had 9 bases not matched to a gene; V was cut back by 6 bases and J by 7 bases. The CDR3 loop is CASSELAGVGNTQYF. The CDR3 nucleotides read TGTGCCAGCAGCGAACTAGCGGGAGTTGGAAATACGCAGTATTTT.

This sequence joins TRBV28 and TRBJ2-7, with a possible D match to TRBD2 (6 bases). The CDR3 loop spans 14 amino acids. Trimming left V 8 bases short and J 0 bases short, with 14 bases between. The germline CDR1 and CDR2 sequences are MDHEN and SYDVKM. The DNA of the CDR3 is TGTGCCAGCTCCCCGGGCGGGGTCTCCTACGAGCAGTACTTC. Its translation: CASSPGGVSYEQYF.

The rearrangement uses TRBV29-1 and TRBJ2-3; 10 bases agree with TRBD2. J lost 4 bases, V lost 5 bases, and 6 bases had no gene match. CDR1 and CDR2 (germline): SQVTM, ANQGSEA. The CDR3 is made up of 14 amino acids. The CDR3 coding sequence is TGCAGCGTTAGCGGGAGGGGAGGCGCAGATACGCAGTATTTT. Residues: CSVSGRGGADTQYF.

This chain joins TRBV18 and TRBJ2-5, with a weak D call TRBD2 (6 bases). The V end lost 6 bases, the J end lost 1 base, and 15 bases lay between the germline ends. CDR1 and CDR2 (germline): KGHSH, LQKENI. The CDR3 is 15 amino acids. The CDR3, as DNA: TGTGCCAGCTCCCCCGGGGGACGGTCCCAAGAGACCCAGTACTTC. Protein: CASSPGGRSQETQYF.

This chain joins TRBV19 and TRBJ2-3, with TRBD1 as a possible D gene (6 bases). CDR1 LNHDA and CDR2 SQIVND come from the germline V gene (reference sequence). The ends were cut back, 4 bases at V and 5 bases at J, with 10 bases in the middle. The CDR3 has 13 residues. CDR3: CASSRGGEDTQYF. CDR3 nucleotide sequence: TGTGCCAGTAGTAGAGGGGGAGAAGATACGCAGTATTTT.

This clone was detected only a few times. This rearrangement joins TRBV28 to TRBJ2-3; the match to TRBD1 covers 9 bases. The CDR3 extends over 16 amino acids. With V trimmed by 7 bases and J by 5 bases, 13 bases remained unmatched. CDR1 MDHEN and CDR2 SYDVKM come from the germline V gene. As DNA, the CDR3 is TGTGCCAGCAACGGGCCCGGGACAGGGAAGGGAGATACGCAGTATTTT. This translates into CASNGPGTGKGDTQYF. Using reference TRBV28 and TRBJ2-3 for the parts outside the CDR3, the full variable domain is DVKVTQSSRYLVKRTGEKVFLECVQDMDHENMFWYRQDPGLGLRLIYFSYDVKMKEKGDIPEGYSVSREKKERFSLILESASTNQTSMYLCASNGPGTGKGDTQYFGPGTRLTVL.

This rearrangement joins TRBV6-5 to TRBJ1-1; no firm D call. Germline V gene data show CDR1 as MNHEY and CDR2 as SVGAGI. The CDR3 is 13 amino acids. V lost 7 bases, J lost 5 bases, and 14 bases lay in between. This CDR3 reads CASTQSLGTEAFF. In nucleotides, the CDR3 is TGTGCCAGCACCCAAAGTCTCGGGACTGAAGCTTTCTTT.

This chain links TRBV5-1 with TRBJ2-5; 8 positions match TRBD2. Germline CDR1 is SGHRS and CDR2 is YFSETQ. The ends lost 7 bases at V and 2 bases at J; junction bases unmatched: 4. This CDR3 contains 13 residues. The CDR3, as DNA: TGCGCCAGCGCCACGGGGGGGCAAGAGACCCAGTACTTC. Amino acid sequence: CASATGGQETQYF. Full variable domain (outside the CDR3, taken from reference TRBV5-1 and TRBJ2-5): KAGVTQTPRYLIKTRGQQVTLSCSPISGHRSVSWYQQTPGQGLQFLFEYFSETQRNKGNFPGRFSGRQFSNSRSEMNVSTLELGDSALYLCASATGGQETQYFGPGTRLLVL.

The V and J genes are TRBV11-2 and TRBJ2-1; 8 nucleotides match TRBD2. The CDR3 sequence is 14 residues long. Germline CDR1 reads SGHAT; CDR2 reads FQNNGV. V lost 1 base and J lost 9; bases outside the gene matches: 5. CDR3 bases: TGTGCCAGCAGCTTAGGTGGACTAGCTGGTGAGCAGTTCTTC. It specifies CASSLGGLAGEQFF.

This chain joins TRBV7-9 and TRBJ2-7; the D is unclear. The V end was cut by 2 bases, the J end by 3 bases, with 5 bases between. CDR3 length equals 12 residues. Germline V gene data show CDR1 as SEHNR and CDR2 as FQNEAQ (reference sequence). The CDR3 DNA is TGTGCCAGCAGCTTAAGAGACTACGAGCAGTACTTC. Protein sequence: CASSLRDYEQYF.

The genes are TRBV29-1 and TRBJ2-3, with D maybe TRBD1 (6 bases). CDR1 is SQVTM and CDR2 is ANQGSEA in the germline V gene. The CDR3 is made up of 15 amino acids. V was clipped by 2 bases and J by 2 bases, with 14 bases between them. The CDR3 DNA reads as TGCAGCGTTGAACCCGGACAGAGAATCACAGATACGCAGTATTTT. It encodes CSVEPGQRITDTQYF.

The gene calls are TRBV7-9 and TRBJ1-5; D remains unclear. Germline V gene lookup returns CDR1 SEHNR and CDR2 FQNEAQ (reference sequence). V lost 3 bases, J lost 7 bases, and 13 bases lay in between. This CDR3 is built from 14 residues. The CDR3 nucleotides are TGTGCCAGCAGCTTTACCGAGGTCGGACAGCCCCAGCATTTT. It specifies CASSFTEVGQPQHF.

The sample holds one count of this clone. This chain uses TRBV4-3 with TRBJ1-2; perhaps TRBD1 as D (5 bases). Germline lookup yields CDR1 LGHNA and CDR2 YSLEER. There are 16 residues in the CDR3. Trimming took 5 bases from V and 1 from J, leaving 17 bases between them. DNA for the CDR3: TGCGCCAGCAGCAAAGGGGTAGGGGTCATTAACTATGGCTACACCTTC. Translating it yields CASSKGVGVINYGYTF.

The gene calls are TRBV5-4 and TRBJ2-7; possible D gene TRBD1, 6 bases. The CDR3 runs 14 residues. Trimming took off 0 bases at V and 2 bases at J, with 9 bases between the two ends. The V gene's germline CDR1 is SGHNT and CDR2 YYREEE (reference sequence). The chain's CDR3 is CASSLENRAYEQYF. CDR3 nucleotide sequence: TGTGCCAGCAGCTTGGAGAACAGGGCCTACGAGCAGTACTTC. Variable domain in full (rest from reference TRBV5-4 and TRBJ2-7): ETGVTQSPTHLIKTRGQQVTLRCSSQSGHNTVSWYQQALGQGPQFIFQYYREEENGRGNFPPRFSGLQFPNYSSELNVNALELDDSALYLCASSLENRAYEQYFGPGTRLTVT.

The V gene is TRBV5-4, the J gene TRBJ2-3; 15 bases agree with TRBD2. This CDR3 is 17 amino acids long. Trimming at V came to 3 bases and at J to 3 bases, leaving 5 bases not matched to a gene. Germline-derived CDR1 and CDR2 are SGHNT and YYREEE (reference sequence). The CDR3 region has the DNA TGTGCCAGCAGCTACGGACTAGCGGGGGGGCGGACAGATACGCAGTATTTT. This translates into CASSYGLAGGRTDTQYF.

The chain combines TRBV4-1 with TRBJ2-1; 8 nucleotides agree with TRBD1. Germline V gene sequence: CDR1 MGHRA, CDR2 YSYEKL. V was pared by 3 bases and J by 4 bases, with 8 bases of the junction left unmatched. This CDR3 is 16 amino acids long. CDR3: CASSHPTDRGYNEQFF. The CDR3 DNA follows: TGCGCCAGCAGCCATCCAACCGACAGGGGATACAATGAGCAGTTCTTC.